These T cell receptor beta chains were read from a single sample in a study of blood T cell repertoires in COVID-19. Generated by immunoSEQ multiplex PCR, the TCRdb table keeps only in-frame clones and is missing some. The data show about 130,000 clones, around 70% seen once. The sequenced sample consisted of peripheral blood. These receptors were collected from a man at least 80 years old with COVID-19, enrolled during active disease. CDR3s include the opening cysteine and the closing phenylalanine or tryptophan. A D gene is named only where the DNA matches it firmly. Size is stated for part of the rows, as once, few or many counts, or as a class when the clone is expanded.

.	TRBV30	.	TRBJ1-3	CAWNRLSSGNTIYF	TGTGCCTGGAACCGTCTCAGCTCTGGAAACACCATATATTTT
.	TRBV27	once	TRBJ2-7	CASGALGEQYF	TGTGCCAGCGGGGCCCTGGGGGAGCAGTACTTC
.	TRBV5-1	.	TRBJ1-2	CASSLTWSNYGYTF	TGCGCCAGCAGCTTGACTTGGAGTAACTATGGCTACACCTTC
TRBD2	TRBV5-1	once	TRBJ2-7	CASSLEAGAYEQYF	TGCGCCAGCAGCTTGGAGGCGGGAGCCTACGAGCAGTACTTC
TRBD1	TRBV10-2	.	TRBJ1-5	CASSDQGAGQPQHF	TGCGCCAGCAGTGACCAGGGGGCAGGTCAGCCCCAGCATTTT
TRBD2	TRBV9	.	TRBJ2-1	CASSFRGTSGSNEQFF	TGTGCCAGCAGTTTTAGGGGAACTAGCGGGAGTAATGAGCAGTTCTTC
.	TRBV20-1	.	TRBJ1-2	CSVGGGGYTF	TGCAGTGTAGGGGGTGGGGGCTACACCTTC
.	TRBV7-9	.	TRBJ1-1	CASSLVPGRGTEAFF	TGTGCCAGCAGCTTAGTTCCAGGGCGGGGGACTGAAGCTTTCTTT
.	TRBV10-3	.	TRBJ2-1	CAIGAGYEQFF	TGTGCCATCGGGGCAGGTTATGAGCAGTTCTTC
.	TRBV11-2	.	TRBJ1-3	CASSFARGGNTIYF	TGTGCCAGCAGCTTCGCCAGGGGAGGAAACACCATATATTTT
TRBD1	TRBV2	few	TRBJ1-2	CASRYPGGWYGYTF	TGTGCCAGCAGGTACCCAGGGGGCTGGTATGGCTACACCTTC
TRBD2	TRBV7-9	.	TRBJ2-7	CASREAGVSEQYF	TGTGCCAGCAGGGAAGCGGGAGTGAGTGAGCAGTACTTC
TRBD2	TRBV19	few	TRBJ2-3	CASSRGTSSDTQYF	TGTGCCAGTAGTAGAGGGACTAGCTCTGATACGCAGTATTTT
TRBD2	TRBV19	.	TRBJ2-3	CASSINETSAFLGLAGADTQYF	TGTGCCAGTAGTATAAACGAGACTTCAGCCTTCCTAGGACTAGCGGGAGCAGATACGCAGTATTTT
TRBD2	TRBV13	.	TRBJ2-3	CASSTELAGRRGTQYF	TGTGCCAGCAGCACGGAACTAGCGGGGCGCCGCGGTACGCAGTATTTT
TRBD1	TRBV24-1	.	TRBJ2-1	CATSTTDRDRGGSSYNEQFF	TGTGCCACCAGTACCACTGACCGGGACAGGGGAGGTAGCTCCTACAATGAGCAGTTCTTC
TRBD1	TRBV11-3	.	TRBJ2-2	CASSLTTGVTGELFF	TGTGCCAGCAGCTTAACAACAGGGGTCACCGGGGAGCTGTTTTTT
.	TRBV5-5	.	TRBJ1-5	CASSLDGGVSNQPQHF	TGTGCCAGCAGCTTGGATGGGGGGGTTAGCAATCAGCCCCAGCATTTT
.	TRBV5-6	few	TRBJ1-3	CASSLGPYSGNTIYF	TGTGCCAGCAGCTTGGGGCCATACTCTGGAAACACCATATATTTT
TRBD2	TRBV5-1	.	TRBJ2-1	CASSLGGTSGNEQFF	TGCGCCAGCAGCTTGGGAGGGACTAGCGGCAATGAGCAGTTCTTC
TRBD2	TRBV5-1	.	TRBJ2-1	CASSSGLAGGGNEQFF	TGCGCCAGCAGCTCCGGACTAGCGGGAGGGGGGAATGAGCAGTTCTTC
TRBD1	TRBV2	.	TRBJ1-2	CASSYQGANYGYTF	TGTGCCAGCAGTTACCAGGGGGCGAACTATGGCTACACCTTC
.	TRBV7-3	once	TRBJ2-5	CASSLGPEETQYF	TGTGCCAGCAGCTTGGGGCCCGAAGAGACCCAGTACTTC
TRBD1	TRBV6-5	.	TRBJ1-2	CASSYARGIGYTF	TGTGCCAGCAGTTACGCCAGGGGGATCGGCTACACCTTC
.	TRBV21-1	.	TRBJ2-7	CASSKVGTDTYEQYF	TGTGCCAGCAGCAAAGTAGGTACGGACACCTACGAGCAGTACTTC
TRBD2	TRBV15	.	TRBJ2-5	CATSRRTSVRAEETQYF	TGTGCCACCAGCAGAAGGACTAGCGTTAGAGCCGAAGAGACCCAGTACTTC
TRBD2	TRBV25-1	.	TRBJ2-1	CASSEKTSVRNEQFF	TGTGCCAGCAGTGAAAAGACTAGCGTAAGGAATGAGCAGTTCTTC
.	TRBV12-3/TRBV12-4	.	TRBJ2-5	CASSLDGQETQYF	TGTGCCAGCAGTTTAGACGGCCAAGAGACCCAGTACTTC
.	TRBV7-2	.	TRBJ2-1	CASSSRPGPYNEQFF	TGTGCCAGCAGCTCGAGGCCAGGGCCGTACAATGAGCAGTTCTTC
TRBD1	TRBV28	.	TRBJ2-5	CASSQPGQAQETQYF	TGTGCCAGCAGTCAGCCGGGACAGGCCCAAGAGACCCAGTACTTC
.	TRBV27	medium-sized	TRBJ1-5	CASSPLDLSNQPQHF	TGTGCCAGCAGTCCCCTAGACCTTAGCAATCAGCCCCAGCATTTT
TRBD1	TRBV4-2	.	TRBJ1-2	CASSEGQGAPNYGYTF	TGTGCCAGCAGCGAAGGACAGGGGGCGCCTAACTATGGCTACACCTTC
.	TRBV29-1	.	TRBJ2-4	CSVVYVERNGGNIQYF	TGCAGCGTTGTCTATGTTGAGCGCAACGGGGGTAACATTCAGTACTTC
TRBD2	TRBV4-1	few	TRBJ2-7	CASSQDFSGNKYFYEQYF	TGCGCCAGCAGCCAAGATTTCAGCGGGAATAAATACTTCTACGAGCAGTACTTC
TRBD1	TRBV28	.	TRBJ2-7	CASSFRAGGIHYEQYF	TGTGCCAGCAGTTTTAGGGCAGGGGGCATCCACTACGAGCAGTACTTC
.	TRBV4-3	many	TRBJ1-5	CASSPSWGATNQPQHF	TGCGCCAGCAGCCCCTCGTGGGGCGCGACCAATCAGCCCCAGCATTTT
.	TRBV5-1	.	TRBJ2-2	CASSLMGGPNTGELFF	TGCGCCAGCAGCTTGATGGGGGGACCGAACACCGGGGAGCTGTTTTTT
.	TRBV5-1	.	TRBJ1-2	CASSLASTQLNYGYTF	TGCGCCAGCAGCCTGGCGTCCACACAGCTGAACTATGGCTACACCTTC
.	TRBV25-1	many	TRBJ1-3	CASSEITRGGSGNTIYF	TGTGCCAGCAGTGAAATTACAAGGGGGGGATCTGGAAACACCATATATTTT
.	TRBV28	.	TRBJ1-2	CASSPQVNYGYTF	TGTGCCAGCTCCCCACAAGTTAACTATGGCTACACCTTC
.	TRBV29-1	.	TRBJ1-1	CSVTRGTAGNTEAFF	TGCAGCGTGACCAGGGGCACGGCTGGGAACACTGAAGCTTTCTTT
.	TRBV11-3	few	TRBJ1-2	CASSLDSQGYGYTF	TGTGCCAGCAGCTTAGACAGTCAGGGATATGGCTACACCTTC
.	TRBV7-6	.	TRBJ2-7	CASSPTPTSEQYF	TGTGCCAGCAGTCCCACCCCGACTAGCGAGCAGTACTTC
.	TRBV6-5	.	TRBJ1-5	CASSDRTNQPQHF	TGTGCCAGCAGCGACAGAACAAATCAGCCCCAGCATTTT